This TCR beta chain was documented in a study of shared clonotypes between healthy human individuals. V shed 0 bases, J shed 7 bases, and the junction held 7 bases outside the gene matches. There are 17 residues in the CDR3. Germline V gives CDR1 LGHNA, CDR2 YSLEER. Several immunoSEQ plates received, in even portions, the genomic DNA of each subset. Sorted-subset replicate PCR reactions contained about 200 ng DNA, corresponding to some 30,000 T cell genomes. TCRdb's copy holds only in-frame clones and misses some; the assay was immunoSEQ multiplex PCR. The repertoire holds some 1,100,000 clones, with about 84% as singletons.

The source material was memory CD4+ T cells from PBMCs. Regarding subset: CD45RA-negative fraction. The receptor's source is a man aged 18 to 30 in good health. Some clones in this sample may be carry-over from other donors' samples. The rearrangement joins TRBV4-3 to TRBJ2-1; TRBD2 matches 12 bases. The CDR3 DNA follows: TGCGCCAGCAGCCAAGAAGTAGGACTAGCGGGACGAAATGAGCAGTTCTTC. It is translated as CASSQEVGLAGRNEQFF.